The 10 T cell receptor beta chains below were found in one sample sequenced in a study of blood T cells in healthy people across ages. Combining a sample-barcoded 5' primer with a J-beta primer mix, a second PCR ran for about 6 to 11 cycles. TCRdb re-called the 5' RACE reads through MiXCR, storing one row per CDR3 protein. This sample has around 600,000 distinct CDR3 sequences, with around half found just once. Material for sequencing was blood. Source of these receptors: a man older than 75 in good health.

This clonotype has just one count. The CDR3 sequence is CASSVGSGYYEQYF. CDR3 nucleotide sequence: TGTGCCAGCAGCGTAGGCTCGGGCTACTACGAGCAGTACTTC. J is TRBJ2-7 and V is TRBV7-2; D not certain. The germline V and J ends were trimmed by 5 bases and 3 bases, with 14 bases remaining between them. CDR1 SGHTA and CDR2 FQGNSA come from the germline V gene. The CDR3 extends over 14 amino acids.

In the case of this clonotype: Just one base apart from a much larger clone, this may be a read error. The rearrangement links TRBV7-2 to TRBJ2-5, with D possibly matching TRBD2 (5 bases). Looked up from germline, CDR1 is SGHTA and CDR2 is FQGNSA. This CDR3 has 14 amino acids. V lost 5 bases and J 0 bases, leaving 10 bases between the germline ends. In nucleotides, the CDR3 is TGTGCCAGCAGCGTAGGCGGGCACCAAGAGACCCAGTACTTC. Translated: CASSVGGHQETQYF.

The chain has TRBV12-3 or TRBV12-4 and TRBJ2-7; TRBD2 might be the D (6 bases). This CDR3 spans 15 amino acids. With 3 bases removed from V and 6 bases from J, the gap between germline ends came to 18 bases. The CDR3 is CASSFFPGQEGEQYF. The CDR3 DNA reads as TGTGCCAGCAGTTTTTTTCCAGGGCAGGAGGGCGAGCAGTACTTC.

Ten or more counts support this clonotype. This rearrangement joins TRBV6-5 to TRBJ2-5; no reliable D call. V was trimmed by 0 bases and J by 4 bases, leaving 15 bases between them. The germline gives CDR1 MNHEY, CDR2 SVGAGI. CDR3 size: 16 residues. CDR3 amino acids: CASSYSRSWGGETQYF. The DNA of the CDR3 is TGTGCCAGCAGTTACTCGAGATCGTGGGGTGGAGAGACCCAGTACTTC.

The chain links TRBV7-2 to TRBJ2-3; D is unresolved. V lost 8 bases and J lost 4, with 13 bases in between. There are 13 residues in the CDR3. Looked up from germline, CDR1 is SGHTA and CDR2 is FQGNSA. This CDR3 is CASGTAQPDTQYF. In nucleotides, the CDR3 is TGTGCCAGCGGAACGGCCCAGCCAGATACGCAGTATTTT.

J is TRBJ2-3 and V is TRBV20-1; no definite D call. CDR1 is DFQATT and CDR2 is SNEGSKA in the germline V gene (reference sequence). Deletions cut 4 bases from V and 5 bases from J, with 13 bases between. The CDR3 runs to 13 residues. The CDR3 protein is CSAKATVGDTQYF. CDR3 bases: TGCAGTGCTAAGGCCACAGTCGGAGATACGCAGTATTTT.

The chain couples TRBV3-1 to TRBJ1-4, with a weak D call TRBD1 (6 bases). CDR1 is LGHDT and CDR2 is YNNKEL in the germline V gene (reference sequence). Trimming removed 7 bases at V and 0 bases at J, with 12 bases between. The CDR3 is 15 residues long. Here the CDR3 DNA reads TGTGCCAGCAACGCGCAGGGGACAACTAATGAAAAACTGTTTTTT. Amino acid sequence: CASNAQGTTNEKLFF.

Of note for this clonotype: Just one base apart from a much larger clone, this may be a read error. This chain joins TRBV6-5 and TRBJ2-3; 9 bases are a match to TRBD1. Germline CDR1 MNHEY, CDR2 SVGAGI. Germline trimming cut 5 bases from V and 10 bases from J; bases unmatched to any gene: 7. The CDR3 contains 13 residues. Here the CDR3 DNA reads TGTGCCAGCAGTGAGACAGGGGGGTATGCGCAGTATTTT. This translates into CASSETGGYAQYF.

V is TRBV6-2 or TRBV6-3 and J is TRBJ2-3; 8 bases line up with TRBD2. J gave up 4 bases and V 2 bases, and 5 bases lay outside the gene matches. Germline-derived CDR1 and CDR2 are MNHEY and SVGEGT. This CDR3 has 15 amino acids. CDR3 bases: TGTGCCAGCAGTTACGGCGGGAGGTACGCAGATACGCAGTATTTT. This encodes CASSYGGRYADTQYF.

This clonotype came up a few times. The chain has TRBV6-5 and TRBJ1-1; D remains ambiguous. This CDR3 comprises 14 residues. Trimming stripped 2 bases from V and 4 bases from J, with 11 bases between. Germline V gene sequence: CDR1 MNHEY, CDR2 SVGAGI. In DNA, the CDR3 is TGTGCCAGCAGTTACCTCCCGACTCTCACTGAAGCTTTCTTT. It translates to CASSYLPTLTEAFF.